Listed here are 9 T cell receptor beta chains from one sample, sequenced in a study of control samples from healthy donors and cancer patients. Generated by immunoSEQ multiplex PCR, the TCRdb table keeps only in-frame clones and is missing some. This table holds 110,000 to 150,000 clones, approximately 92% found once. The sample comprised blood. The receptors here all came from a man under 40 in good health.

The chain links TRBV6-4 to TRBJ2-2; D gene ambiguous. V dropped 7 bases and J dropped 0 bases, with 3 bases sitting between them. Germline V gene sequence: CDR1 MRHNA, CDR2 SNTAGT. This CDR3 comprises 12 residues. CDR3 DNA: TGTGCCAGCAAGCCGAACACCGGGGAGCTGTTTTTT. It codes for CASKPNTGELFF.

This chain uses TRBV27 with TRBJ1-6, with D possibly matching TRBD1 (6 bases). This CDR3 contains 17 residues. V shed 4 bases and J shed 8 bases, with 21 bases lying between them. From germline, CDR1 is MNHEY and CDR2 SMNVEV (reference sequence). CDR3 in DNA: TGTGCCAGCAGTTCCCTTAAATACAGGGTGGATGATTCACCCCTCCACTTT. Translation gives CASSSLKYRVDDSPLHF.

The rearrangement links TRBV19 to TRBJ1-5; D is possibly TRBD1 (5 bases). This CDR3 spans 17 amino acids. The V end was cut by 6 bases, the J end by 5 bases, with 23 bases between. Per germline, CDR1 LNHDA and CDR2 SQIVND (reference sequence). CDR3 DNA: TGTGCCAGTAGAGACAGAGGGACGAATTTCGTGGATCAGCCCCAGCATTTT. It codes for CASRDRGTNFVDQPQHF.

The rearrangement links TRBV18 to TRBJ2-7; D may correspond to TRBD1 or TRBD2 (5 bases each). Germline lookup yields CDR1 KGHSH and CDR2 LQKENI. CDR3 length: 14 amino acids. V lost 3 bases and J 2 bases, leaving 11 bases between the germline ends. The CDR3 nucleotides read TGTGCCAGCTCACCCTGGGACGGAGCCTACGAGCAGTACTTC. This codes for CASSPWDGAYEQYF.

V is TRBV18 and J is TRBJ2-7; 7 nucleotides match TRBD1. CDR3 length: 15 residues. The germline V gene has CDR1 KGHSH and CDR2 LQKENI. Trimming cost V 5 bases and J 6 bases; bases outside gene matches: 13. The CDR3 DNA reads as TGTGCCAGCTCAAGTCCGGGACAGAGGGCCTCCGAGCAGTACTTC. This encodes CASSSPGQRASEQYF.

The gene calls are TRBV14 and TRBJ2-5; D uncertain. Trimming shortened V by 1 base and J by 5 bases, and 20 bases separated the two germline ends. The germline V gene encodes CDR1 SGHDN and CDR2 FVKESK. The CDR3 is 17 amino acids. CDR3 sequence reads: CASSQGAPGWPLETQYF. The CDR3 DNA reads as TGTGCCAGCAGCCAAGGGGCGCCCGGATGGCCTCTCGAGACCCAGTACTTC.

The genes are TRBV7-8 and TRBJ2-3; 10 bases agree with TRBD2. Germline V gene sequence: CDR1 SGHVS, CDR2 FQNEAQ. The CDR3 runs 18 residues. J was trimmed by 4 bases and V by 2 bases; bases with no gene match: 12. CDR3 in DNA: TGTGCCAGCAGCTTATTGGCTAGCGGGAGTTCGTTTGCAGATACGCAGTATTTT. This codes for CASSLLASGSSFADTQYF.

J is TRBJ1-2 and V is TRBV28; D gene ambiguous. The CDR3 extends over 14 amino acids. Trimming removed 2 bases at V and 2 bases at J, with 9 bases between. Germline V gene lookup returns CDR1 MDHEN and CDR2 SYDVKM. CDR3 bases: TGTGCCAGCAGTTTAGACCGCATCAACTATGGCTACACCTTC. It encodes CASSLDRINYGYTF.

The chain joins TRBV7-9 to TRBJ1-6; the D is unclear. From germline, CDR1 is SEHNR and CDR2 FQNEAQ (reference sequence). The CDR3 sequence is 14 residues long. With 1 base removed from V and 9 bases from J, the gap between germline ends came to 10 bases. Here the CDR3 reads CASSLGSGVSPLHF. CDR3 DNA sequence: TGTGCCAGCAGCTTAGGAAGCGGCGTTTCACCCCTCCACTTT.